These T cell receptor beta chains were read from a single sample in a study of blood T cell repertoires in COVID-19. Data came from immunoSEQ multiplex PCR; TCRdb stores just in-frame clones and leaves some out. The table lists approximately 200,000 clones, 80% of them singletons, with 6% to 7.5% in the top ten. Sequenced sample: PBMCs or T cells enriched from blood (not recorded which). All receptors come from a middle-aged woman with acute COVID-19. The CDR3 runs from the conserved cysteine through the conserved F or W. A D gene is named only where the DNA matches it firmly. Clone size is shown for a subset of rows, as once, few, many or a class of expanded clone.

j_gene | v_gene | d_gene | abundance | CDR3aa | CDR3nt
TRBJ1-2 | TRBV7-2 | - | - | CASSLALRANYGYTF | TGTGCCAGCAGCTTAGCTCTGAGAGCTAACTATGGCTACACCTTC
TRBJ2-7 | TRBV2 | - | - | CASSEAETGAYEQYF | TGTGCCAGCAGTGAAGCAGAGACAGGTGCCTACGAGCAGTACTTC
TRBJ1-1 | TRBV5-6 | TRBD1 | - | CASRPYSPDRGDTEAFF | TGTGCCAGCAGACCCTATTCCCCGGACAGGGGAGACACTGAAGCTTTCTTT
TRBJ2-3 | TRBV5-1 | TRBD2 | - | CASLLAVPTDTQYF | TGCGCCAGCCTACTAGCGGTGCCTACAGATACGCAGTATTTT
TRBJ1-1 | TRBV18 | - | - | CASSPLLTGMNTEAFF | TGTGCCAGCTCACCACTCCTTACAGGGATGAACACTGAAGCTTTCTTT
TRBJ2-1 | TRBV6-6 | - | - | CASSPSTDNEQFF | TGTGCCAGCAGCCCCTCGACAGATAATGAGCAGTTCTTC
TRBJ1-1 | TRBV27 | - | once | CASRAGTEAFF | TGTGCCAGCAGAGCGGGGACTGAAGCTTTCTTT
TRBJ2-7 | TRBV24-1 | TRBD2 | - | CATSDFRLALEQYF | TGTGCCACCAGTGATTTCCGACTAGCTCTCGAGCAGTACTTC
TRBJ1-4 | TRBV9 | - | - | CASSESTATNEKLFF | TGTGCCAGCAGCGAATCGACAGCAACTAATGAAAAACTGTTTTTT
TRBJ1-6 | TRBV9 | - | - | CASRPAGAGSPLHF | TGTGCCAGCAGGCCGGCAGGGGCGGGTTCACCCCTCCACTTT
TRBJ1-2 | TRBV2 | - | - | CASMGQYNYGYTF | TGTGCCAGCATGGGACAATATAACTATGGCTACACCTTC
TRBJ1-4 | TRBV6-5 | - | - | CASSFRLDEKLFF | TGTGCCAGCAGTTTTAGGCTAGATGAAAAACTGTTTTTT
TRBJ1-5 | TRBV5-1 | TRBD1 | - | CASSPGGTGNQPQHF | TGCGCCAGCAGCCCGGGGGGGACAGGGAATCAGCCCCAGCATTTT
TRBJ1-2 | TRBV29-1 | - | - | CSGLVGGSSYGYTF | TGCAGCGGCCTCGTTGGGGGGTCCTCCTATGGCTACACCTTC
TRBJ2-3 | TRBV19 | TRBD2 | - | CASSIALAGAGLYTDTQYF | TGTGCCAGTAGTATTGCCCTAGCGGGAGCGGGGTTATACACAGATACGCAGTATTTT
TRBJ1-1 | TRBV5-4 | - | - | CASSIRRTGNTEAFF | TGTGCCAGCAGCATCCGGCGAACAGGGAACACTGAAGCTTTCTTT
TRBJ1-2 | TRBV28 | TRBD1 | - | CASRTTGFGYTF | TGTGCCAGCAGGACGACAGGGTTTGGCTACACCTTC
TRBJ2-5 | TRBV2 | - | - | CASSESRVLETQYF | TGTGCCAGCAGTGAATCGAGAGTCCTGGAGACCCAGTACTTC
TRBJ2-7 | TRBV4-1 | - | - | CASSQGSSRVTYEQYF | TGCGCCAGCAGCCAGGGATCGTCCAGGGTCACCTACGAGCAGTACTTC
TRBJ1-5 | TRBV28 | - | - | CASKEGLNQPQHF | TGTGCCAGCAAAGAGGGTTTAAATCAGCCCCAGCATTTT
TRBJ1-5 | TRBV2 | - | few | CASTLLVGSQPQHF | TGTGCCAGCACTTTGTTGGTGGGGAGTCAGCCCCAGCATTTT
TRBJ2-7 | TRBV28 | TRBD2 | - | CASSWGGRDEQYF | TGTGCCAGCAGTTGGGGTGGGAGGGACGAGCAGTACTTC
TRBJ2-5 | TRBV9 | TRBD2 | - | CASSVGVSGVSEETQYF | TGTGCCAGCAGCGTAGGAGTAAGCGGGGTGTCGGAAGAGACCCAGTACTTC
TRBJ1-2 | TRBV6-1 | TRBD1 | - | CASSDRTGVNYGYTF | TGTGCCAGCAGTGATCGGACAGGGGTTAACTATGGCTACACCTTC
TRBJ2-7 | TRBV6-2/TRBV6-3 | - | - | CASSGLGAGTRVEQYF | TGTGCCAGCAGCGGACTGGGGGCAGGAACCCGGGTCGAGCAGTACTTC
TRBJ2-7 | TRBV5-5 | TRBD2 | - | CASSTSGRATGEQYF | TGTGCCAGCAGTACTAGCGGGAGGGCCACGGGGGAGCAGTACTTC
TRBJ2-1 | TRBV5-1 | TRBD2 | - | CASNFPGLAQKEQFF | TGCGCCAGCAACTTTCCGGGACTAGCGCAAAAGGAGCAGTTCTTC
TRBJ2-1 | TRBV23-1 | TRBD1 | - | CASSQSRKGTGLSYNEQFF | TGCGCCAGCAGTCAATCTAGGAAGGGGACAGGGCTCTCCTACAATGAGCAGTTCTTC
TRBJ1-2 | TRBV28 | - | - | CASSTTGQGYTF | TGTGCCAGCAGTACCACAGGTCAAGGCTACACCTTC
TRBJ2-1 | TRBV5-5 | TRBD1 | few | CASNLRDRGENEQFF | TGTGCCAGCAACCTCCGGGACAGGGGCGAGAATGAGCAGTTCTTC
TRBJ2-2 | TRBV30 | TRBD1 | - | CAWSGGTGFAGELFF | TGTGCCTGGAGTGGGGGGACAGGGTTCGCCGGGGAGCTGTTTTTT
TRBJ2-3 | TRBV24-1 | TRBD2 | - | CATSDAGTRSTDTQYF | TGTGCCACCAGTGATGCCGGGACTAGAAGCACAGATACGCAGTATTTT